Sequencing of this TCR beta chain was carried out in a study of identical twins. The study, taken as a whole, reports: Models, which agreed with sharing between unrelated individuals, nonetheless underestimated the out-of-frame TCR alpha sharing seen in monozygotic twins. Zero-insertion analyses were open to partial confounding by invariant MAIT and iNKT cells.

This clonotype has only a few counts. The antigen remains undetermined. With template switching, a universal primer site was added, and the cDNA carried unique molecular identifiers. Via MiXCR, TCRdb re-called the 5' RACE reads, giving one row per CDR3 protein. The sample holds more than 650,000 distinct CDR3 sequences, 5.5% to 6.5% seen once. Every donor was a healthy Caucasian. CDR1 SGHRS and CDR2 YFSETQ come from the germline V gene. The CDR3 sequence is 15 residues long. The V gene end was trimmed by 0 bases and the J gene end by 5 bases; junction bases not matched to a gene: 3. This receptor was identified in a man in his late teens or twenties in good health. The sequenced sample consisted of naive T cells sorted from blood. This chain connects TRBV5-1 to TRBJ2-5; 11 positions match TRBD1. As DNA, the CDR3 is TGCGCCAGCAGCTTGGGGACAGGGGGCTGGGAGACCCAGTACTTC. The encoded protein is CASSLGTGGWETQYF.